The 27 T cell receptor beta chains listed next were all sequenced from one sample in a study of cytomegalovirus exposure and HLA in healthy donors. The PCR employed 60 Vbeta primers together with 13 Jbeta primers. Measured with immunoSEQ multiplex PCR; TCRdb has only the in-frame clones, and not every one. The data contain about 190,000 clones, roughly 84% of them seen just once; the ten biggest clones take up 0.2% to 0.3%. The specimen sequenced was PBMCs. The receptors were gathered from a boy aged 5-17 years in good health and CMV-seronegative.

V gene TRBV6-5 combines with J gene TRBJ1-1; tentatively, D is TRBD1 (6 bases). The CDR3 loop spans 14 amino acids. Germline lookup yields CDR1 MNHEY and CDR2 SVGAGI. V lost 8 bases to trimming and J lost 3 bases, with 16 bases between them. CDR3 DNA sequence: TGTGCCAGCCGCGCCTCCAGGGGATACACTGAAGCTTTCTTT. Residues: CASRASRGYTEAFF.

V and J are TRBV7-3 and TRBJ1-3; D is unresolved. There are 15 residues in the CDR3. Germline V CDR1 and CDR2: SGHTA, FQGTGA. Between the trimmed V and J ends, which lost 1 base and 4 bases, there was a span of 11 bases. The CDR3 sequence is CASSLSPGAGNTIYF. The DNA for the CDR3 is TGTGCCAGCAGCTTAAGTCCGGGTGCGGGAAACACCATATATTTT.

The V gene is TRBV7-3, the J gene TRBJ2-5; the D gene is possibly TRBD1 (6 bases). This CDR3 has 17 amino acids. V lost 5 bases, J lost 0 bases, and 19 bases lay in between. The germline V gene has CDR1 SGHTA and CDR2 FQGTGA. CDR3 bases: TGTGCCAGCAGCGCATTAGTCCGGGACAAGAACCAAGAGACCCAGTACTTC. Translated: CASSALVRDKNQETQYF. Filled out from reference TRBV7-3 and TRBJ2-5, the complete variable domain reads GAGVSQTPSNKVTEKGKYVELRCDPISGHTALYWYRQSLGQGPEFLIYFQGTGAADDSGLPNDRFFAVRPEGSVSTLKIQRTERGDSAVYLCASSALVRDKNQETQYFGPGTRLLVL.

This clone was detected once. V gene TRBV7-3 combines with J gene TRBJ1-2, with 7 bases that match TRBD1. The CDR3 length is 13 residues. Losses at the gene ends were 5 bases for V and 6 bases for J; bases not matched to a gene: 6. CDR1 and CDR2 (germline): SGHTA, FQGTGA. The DNA of the CDR3 is TGTGCCAGCAGCCCTGACCAGGGGGATGGCTACACCTTC. Amino acid sequence: CASSPDQGDGYTF.

This chain links TRBV7-2 with TRBJ1-2; D unresolved. CDR1 and CDR2 (germline): SGHTA, FQGNSA. The length of the CDR3 is 14 residues. Trimming cost V 0 bases and J 7 bases, with 12 bases left between them. The CDR3, as DNA: TGTGCCAGCAGCTTAGCCGGGAGCGGACGTGGCTACACCTTC. Translation: CASSLAGSGRGYTF.

The chain uses TRBV13 and TRBJ1-6; D might be TRBD1 (6 bases). CDR1 PRHDT and CDR2 FYEKMQ come from the germline V gene (reference sequence). The CDR3 is 12 residues long. V was trimmed by 5 bases and J by 18 bases, leaving 17 bases between them. CDR3 nucleotide sequence: TGTGCCAGCAGCCAACGGACAGCGCGCCACCACTTT. Protein product: CASSQRTARHHF. The full variable domain, with the rest looked up from reference TRBV13 and TRBJ1-6, is AAGVIQSPRHLIKEKRETATLKCYPIPRHDTVYWYQQGPGQDPQFLISFYEKMQSDKGSIPDRFSAQQFSDYHSELNMSSLELGDSALYFCASSQRTARHHFGNGTRLTVT.

This chain joins TRBV11-2 and TRBJ1-5, with 7 bases lining up with TRBD1. The CDR3 has 16 amino acids. The V and J ends lost 2 bases and 6 bases, in that order; junction bases with no gene match: 10. The V gene's germline CDR1 is SGHAT and CDR2 FQNNGV. CDR3 DNA: TGTGCCAGCAGCTTAAACCGGGACAGATGGTTTCAGCCCCAGCATTTT. Amino acid sequence: CASSLNRDRWFQPQHF.

This chain links TRBV2 with TRBJ1-1; the D is unclear. The CDR3 contains 15 residues. Trimming took off 8 bases at V and 4 bases at J, with 20 bases between the two ends. The germline CDR1 and CDR2 sequences are SNHLY and FYNNEI. CDR3 sequence reads: CASRPGVTGGTEAFF. The CDR3 nucleotides are TGTGCCAGCCGCCCGGGAGTGACGGGAGGCACTGAAGCTTTCTTT.

The V call is TRBV18, the J call TRBJ2-1, with 7 positions matching TRBD2. Germline CDR1 reads KGHSH; CDR2 reads LQKENI. The CDR3 totals 13 residues. J gave up 8 bases and V 3 bases, and 4 bases lay outside the gene matches. This chain's CDR3 is CASSPRLADEQFF. CDR3 coding DNA: TGTGCCAGCTCACCGCGACTAGCCGATGAGCAGTTCTTC. Full variable domain (remainder filled in from reference TRBV18 and TRBJ2-1): NAGVMQNPRHLVRRRGQEARLRCSPMKGHSHVYWYRQLPEEGLKFMVYLQKENIIDESGMPKERFSAEFPKEGPSILRIQQVVRGDSAAYFCASSPRLADEQFFGPGTRLTVL.

This sequence joins TRBV27 and TRBJ1-6; possibly TRBD1 for D (6 bases). From germline, CDR1 is MNHEY and CDR2 SMNVEV (reference sequence). This CDR3 has 15 amino acids. V was cut by 2 bases and J by 6 bases, with 11 bases left in between. CDR3 nucleotide sequence: TGTGCCAGCAGTTTAGGAGGACAGTTTAATTCACCCCTCCACTTT. It yields the protein CASSLGGQFNSPLHF.

Comments on this clone: In the same sample, other DNA sequences code for this CDR3. The V gene is TRBV5-1, the J gene TRBJ1-5; 7 nucleotides line up with TRBD1. Germline V gives CDR1 SGHRS, CDR2 YFSETQ. This CDR3 spans 14 amino acids. J gave up 7 bases and V 0 bases, and 4 bases lay outside the gene matches. The CDR3 region is CASSLGQGGQPQHF. CDR3 coding DNA: TGCGCCAGCAGCTTGGGACAGGGAGGCCAGCCCCAGCATTTT.

The V gene is TRBV7-8, the J gene TRBJ2-5; TRBD1 might be the D (5 bases). V gave up 1 base and J gave up 3 bases, with 18 bases separating them. Germline V gives CDR1 SGHVS, CDR2 FQNEAQ. The CDR3 length is 17 residues. The CDR3: CASSLGWAGPIKETQYF. DNA for the CDR3: TGTGCCAGCAGCTTAGGGTGGGCAGGGCCCATAAAAGAGACCCAGTACTTC.

This rearrangement joins TRBV27 to TRBJ2-5; tentatively, D is TRBD1 (6 bases). From germline, CDR1 is MNHEY and CDR2 SMNVEV (reference sequence). The CDR3 runs to 15 residues. Between the trimmed V and J ends, which lost 2 bases and 4 bases, there was a span of 14 bases. Here the CDR3 DNA reads TGTGCCAGCAGTTTAATCCAGGGGAGTCCAGAGACCCAGTACTTC. Translating gives CASSLIQGSPETQYF.

The chain employs TRBV6-5 and TRBJ1-2, with D possibly matching TRBD1 (5 bases). Deletions cut 7 bases from V and 8 bases from J, with 14 bases between. The CDR3 contains 12 residues. Germline V gives CDR1 MNHEY, CDR2 SVGAGI. The CDR3 sequence is CASISTERGYTF. CDR3 sequence (DNA): TGTGCCAGCATCTCGACAGAGCGCGGCTACACCTTC.

This clone was counted between two and nine times. V and J are TRBV4-1 and TRBJ2-5; 9 bases map to TRBD1. The V gene end was trimmed by 0 bases and the J gene end by 1 base; junction bases not matched to a gene: 3. Looked up from germline, CDR1 is MGHRA and CDR2 is YSYEKL. This CDR3 is 16 amino acids long. This CDR3 is CASSQDDRGFQETQYF. The DNA for the CDR3 is TGCGCCAGCAGCCAAGACGACAGGGGGTTCCAAGAGACCCAGTACTTC.

The chain is built from TRBV7-9 and TRBJ1-5; 9 nucleotides align to TRBD1. The junction had 10 bases not matched to a gene; V was cut back by 1 base and J by 0 bases. There are 19 residues in the CDR3. Looked up from germline, CDR1 is SEHNR and CDR2 is FQNEAQ (reference sequence). The CDR3 nucleotides read TGTGCCAGCAGCTTAGTACCCGGGACAGGGTACTATAGCAATCAGCCCCAGCATTTT. The encoded protein is CASSLVPGTGYYSNQPQHF.

Here the CDR3 reads CASSLTRSPGYNEQFF. DNA for the CDR3: TGTGCCAGCAGCTTAACGAGGTCCCCAGGGTACAATGAGCAGTTCTTC. V and J are TRBV7-3 and TRBJ2-1; D may be TRBD1 (5 bases). Between the trimmed V and J ends, which lost 0 bases and 4 bases, there was a span of 13 bases. This CDR3 has 16 residues. CDR1 is SGHTA and CDR2 is FQGTGA in the germline V gene.

The J gene is TRBJ1-4, the V gene TRBV6-5; D uncertain. The CDR3 is made up of 14 amino acids. Between the trimmed V and J ends, which lost 8 bases and 2 bases, there was a span of 12 bases. The germline V gene encodes CDR1 MNHEY and CDR2 SVGAGI. CDR3 sequence reads: CASGRRRTNEKLFF. In DNA, the CDR3 is TGTGCCAGCGGGCGGAGGAGGACTAATGAAAAACTGTTTTTT.

The CDR3 coding sequence is TGTGCCAGTAGTACCCCTCAAGAATCGGGCACAGATACGCAGTATTTT. It specifies CASSTPQESGTDTQYF. The V gene is TRBV19, the J gene TRBJ2-3; no definite D call. CDR3 length: 16 residues. Trimming removed 4 bases from V and 1 base from J, with 15 bases in between. The germline V gene encodes CDR1 LNHDA and CDR2 SQIVND (reference sequence).

In nucleotides, the CDR3 is TGCAGCGTTGTCCGAGCGGGAGCCTACGAGCAGTACTTC. Translation gives CSVVRAGAYEQYF. V usage is TRBV29-1 and J usage is TRBJ2-7; 8 positions agree with TRBD2. CDR3 size: 13 residues. Per the germline V gene, CDR1 is SQVTM and CDR2 is ANQGSEA. J lost 2 bases, V lost 4 bases, and 4 bases had no gene match.

The chain is built from TRBV9 and TRBJ1-1; no clear D. The CDR3 has 15 amino acids. Germline V gene lookup returns CDR1 SGDLS and CDR2 YYNGEE. V shed 0 bases and J shed 5 bases, with 14 bases lying between them. The CDR3 here is CASSVGRELTTEAFF. The CDR3 bases are TGTGCCAGCAGCGTAGGCCGGGAATTAACGACTGAAGCTTTCTTT.

The chain carries TRBV5-1 and TRBJ2-5, with D perhaps TRBD1 (5 bases). The J call may be mistaken, given a closer DNA end match to TRBJ2-7. This CDR3 is 13 amino acids long. The germline V gene has CDR1 SGHRS and CDR2 YFSETQ. This chain's CDR3 is CASSSQGFYEQYF. CDR3 DNA sequence: TGCGCCAGCAGCTCCCAGGGTTTTTACGAGCAGTACTTC.

The genes are TRBV7-8 and TRBJ2-7; D gene ambiguous. This CDR3 is 15 amino acids long. V lost 4 bases to trimming and J lost 3 bases, with 16 bases between them. Germline lookup yields CDR1 SGHVS and CDR2 FQNEAQ. The CDR3 here is CASSSSRLTNYEQYF. The CDR3 DNA sequence: TGTGCCAGCAGCTCAAGCAGGCTGACCAACTACGAGCAGTACTTC.

The chain joins TRBV29-1 to TRBJ1-5, with D perhaps matching TRBD1 (6 bases). V dropped 4 bases and J dropped 0 bases, with 7 bases sitting between them. The CDR3 totals 13 residues. Germline-derived CDR1 and CDR2 are SQVTM and ANQGSEA. The chain's CDR3 is CSVAGDSNQPQHF. CDR3 coding DNA: TGCAGCGTTGCAGGGGATAGCAATCAGCCCCAGCATTTT.

This rearrangement joins TRBV6-5 to TRBJ1-2; D is ambiguous. Germline V gene sequence: CDR1 MNHEY, CDR2 SVGAGI. This CDR3 comprises 13 residues. V was trimmed by 6 bases and J by 5 bases, leaving 13 bases between them. The CDR3 protein is CASSPHTEYGYTF. CDR3 DNA sequence: TGTGCCAGCAGCCCTCATACAGAGTATGGCTACACCTTC.

The rearrangement joins TRBV28 to TRBJ2-1, with TRBD1 identical over 7 bases. CDR1 MDHEN and CDR2 SYDVKM come from the germline V gene. The CDR3 spans 15 residues. Losses at the gene ends were 6 bases for V and 8 bases for J; bases not matched to a gene: 13. CDR3 nucleotides: TGTGCCAGCAGCGGAAATGACAGGGAGATCGATGAGCAGTTCTTC. Amino acid sequence: CASSGNDREIDEQFF.

Here the CDR3 DNA reads TGTGCCAGCAGTTTGAGGACAGGGTTTCGCGAGCAGTACTTC. This codes for CASSLRTGFREQYF. V usage is TRBV28 and J usage is TRBJ2-7; 8 nucleotides line up with TRBD1. This CDR3 has 14 residues. The germline V gene encodes CDR1 MDHEN and CDR2 SYDVKM. J lost 6 bases, V lost 3 bases, and 7 bases had no gene match.